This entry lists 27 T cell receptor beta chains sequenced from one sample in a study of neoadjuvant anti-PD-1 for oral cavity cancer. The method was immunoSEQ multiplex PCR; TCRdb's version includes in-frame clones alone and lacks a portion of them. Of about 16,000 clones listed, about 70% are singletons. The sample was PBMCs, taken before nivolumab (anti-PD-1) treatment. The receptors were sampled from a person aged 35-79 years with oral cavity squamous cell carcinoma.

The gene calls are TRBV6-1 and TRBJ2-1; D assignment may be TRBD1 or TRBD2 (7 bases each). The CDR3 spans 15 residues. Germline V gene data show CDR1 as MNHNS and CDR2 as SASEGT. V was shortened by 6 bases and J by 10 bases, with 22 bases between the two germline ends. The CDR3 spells CASRQQGTLGGEQFF. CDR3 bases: TGTGCCAGCAGACAACAGGGGACGCTGGGGGGGGAGCAGTTCTTC.

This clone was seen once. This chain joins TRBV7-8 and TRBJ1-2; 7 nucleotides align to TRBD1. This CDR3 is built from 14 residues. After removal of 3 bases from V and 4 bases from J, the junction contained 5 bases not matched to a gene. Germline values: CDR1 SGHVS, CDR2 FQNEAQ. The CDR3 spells CASSLEGQFYGYTF. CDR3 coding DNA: TGTGCCAGCAGCTTGGAGGGACAGTTCTATGGCTACACCTTC.

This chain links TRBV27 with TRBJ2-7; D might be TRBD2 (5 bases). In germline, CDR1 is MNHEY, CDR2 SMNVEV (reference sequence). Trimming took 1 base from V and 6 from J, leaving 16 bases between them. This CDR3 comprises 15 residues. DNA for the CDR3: TGTGCCAGCAGTTTATTGAGGGTACCTTATGGCGAGCAGTACTTC. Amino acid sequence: CASSLLRVPYGEQYF.

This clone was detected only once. The CDR3 here is CASIDNFGQSYEQYF. CDR3 sequence (DNA): TGTGCCAGCATTGATAACTTCGGACAGTCCTACGAGCAGTACTTC. The rearrangement joins TRBV6-1 to TRBJ2-7, with D possibly matching TRBD1 (6 bases). V dropped 7 bases and J dropped 1 base, with 17 bases sitting between them. The CDR3 is made up of 15 amino acids. Germline V CDR1 and CDR2: MNHNS, SASEGT.

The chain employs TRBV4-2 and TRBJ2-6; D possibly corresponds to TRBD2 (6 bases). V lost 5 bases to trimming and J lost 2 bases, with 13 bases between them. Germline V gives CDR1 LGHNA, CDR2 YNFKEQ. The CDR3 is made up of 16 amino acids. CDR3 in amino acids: CASSNRDSPGANVLTF. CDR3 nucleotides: TGTGCCAGCAGCAACCGGGACTCTCCTGGGGCCAACGTCCTGACTTTC.

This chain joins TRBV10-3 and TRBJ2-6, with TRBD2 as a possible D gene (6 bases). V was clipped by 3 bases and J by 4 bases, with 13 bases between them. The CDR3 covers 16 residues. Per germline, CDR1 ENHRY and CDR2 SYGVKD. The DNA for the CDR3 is TGTGCCATCAGTGAAGTGGCGGGGCGAGGGGCCAACGTCCTGACTTTC. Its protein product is CAISEVAGRGANVLTF.

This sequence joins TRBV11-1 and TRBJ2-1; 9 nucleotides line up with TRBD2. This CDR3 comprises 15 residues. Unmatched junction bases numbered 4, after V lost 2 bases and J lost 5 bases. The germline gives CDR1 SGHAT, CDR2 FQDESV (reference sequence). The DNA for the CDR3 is TGTGCCAGCAGCTTAACCAGCGGGAGGCACAATGAGCAGTTCTTC. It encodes CASSLTSGRHNEQFF.

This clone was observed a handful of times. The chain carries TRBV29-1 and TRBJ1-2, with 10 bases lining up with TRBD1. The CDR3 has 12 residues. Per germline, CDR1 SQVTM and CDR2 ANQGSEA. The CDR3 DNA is TGCAGTTGCGCAGGGACAGGGGATGGCTACACCTTC. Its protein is CSCAGTGDGYTF.

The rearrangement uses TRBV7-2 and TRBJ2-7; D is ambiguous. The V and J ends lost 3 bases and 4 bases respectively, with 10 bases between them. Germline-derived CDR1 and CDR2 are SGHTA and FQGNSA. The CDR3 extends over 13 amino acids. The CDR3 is CASSLPPPYEQYF. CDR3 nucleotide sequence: TGTGCCAGCAGCTTGCCCCCCCCTTACGAGCAGTACTTC.

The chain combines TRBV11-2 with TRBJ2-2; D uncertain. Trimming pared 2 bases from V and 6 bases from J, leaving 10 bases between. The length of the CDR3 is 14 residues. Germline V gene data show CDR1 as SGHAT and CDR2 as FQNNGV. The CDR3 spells CASSLIRVAGELFF. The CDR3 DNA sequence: TGTGCCAGCAGCTTAATAAGGGTAGCCGGGGAGCTGTTTTTT.

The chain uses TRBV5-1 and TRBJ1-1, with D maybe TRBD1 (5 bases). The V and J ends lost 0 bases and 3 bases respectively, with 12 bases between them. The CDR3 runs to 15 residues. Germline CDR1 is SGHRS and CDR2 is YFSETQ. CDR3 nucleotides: TGCGCCAGCAGCTTGGCTGGCAGGGTGGACACTGAAGCTTTCTTT. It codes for CASSLAGRVDTEAFF. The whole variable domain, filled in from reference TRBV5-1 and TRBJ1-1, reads KAGVTQTPRYLIKTRGQQVTLSCSPISGHRSVSWYQQTPGQGLQFLFEYFSETQRNKGNFPGRFSGRQFSNSRSEMNVSTLELGDSALYLCASSLAGRVDTEAFFGQGTRLTVV.

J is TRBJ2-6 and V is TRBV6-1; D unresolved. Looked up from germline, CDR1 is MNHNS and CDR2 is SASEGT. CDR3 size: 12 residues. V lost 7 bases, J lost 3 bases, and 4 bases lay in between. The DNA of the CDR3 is TGTGCCAGCAATGTTGGGGCCAACGTCCTGACTTTC. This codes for CASNVGANVLTF.

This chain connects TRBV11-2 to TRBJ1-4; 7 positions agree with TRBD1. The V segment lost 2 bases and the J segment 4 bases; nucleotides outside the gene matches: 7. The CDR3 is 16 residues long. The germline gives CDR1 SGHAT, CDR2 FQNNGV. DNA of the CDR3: TGTGCCAGCAGCTTAAACGCCGGGACAGTTAATGAAAAACTGTTTTTT. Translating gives CASSLNAGTVNEKLFF.

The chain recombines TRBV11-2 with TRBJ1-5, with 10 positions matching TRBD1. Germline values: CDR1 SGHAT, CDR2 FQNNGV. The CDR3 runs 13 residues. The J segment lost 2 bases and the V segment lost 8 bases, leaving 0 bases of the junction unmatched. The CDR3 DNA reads TGTGCCAGCGGACAGGGGGGCAATCAGCCCCAGCATTTT. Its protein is CASGQGGNQPQHF.

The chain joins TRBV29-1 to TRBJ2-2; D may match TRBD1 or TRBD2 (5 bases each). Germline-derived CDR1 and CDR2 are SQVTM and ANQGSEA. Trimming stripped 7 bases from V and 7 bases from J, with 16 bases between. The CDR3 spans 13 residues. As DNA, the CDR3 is TGCAGCGGTGGGGACCGGGTAGGCGGGGAGCTGTTTTTT. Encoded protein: CSGGDRVGGELFF.

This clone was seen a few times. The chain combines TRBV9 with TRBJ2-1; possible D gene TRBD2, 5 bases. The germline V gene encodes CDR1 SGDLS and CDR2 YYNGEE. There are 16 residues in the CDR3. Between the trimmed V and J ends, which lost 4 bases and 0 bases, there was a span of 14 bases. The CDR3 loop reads CASSTRTGSSYNEQFF. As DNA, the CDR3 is TGTGCCAGCAGCACTCGGACTGGAAGCTCCTACAATGAGCAGTTCTTC.

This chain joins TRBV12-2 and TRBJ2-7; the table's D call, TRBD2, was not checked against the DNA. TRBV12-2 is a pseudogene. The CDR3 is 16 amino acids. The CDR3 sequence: CASRPGLAIKIYEQYF. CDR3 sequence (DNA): TGTGCAAGTCGCCCGGGACTAGCCATTAAGATCTACGAGCAGTACTTC.

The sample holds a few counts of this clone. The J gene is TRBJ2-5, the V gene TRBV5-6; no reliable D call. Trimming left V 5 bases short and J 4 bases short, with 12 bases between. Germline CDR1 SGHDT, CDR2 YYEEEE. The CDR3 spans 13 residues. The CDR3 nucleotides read TGTGCCAGCAGGCGATGGGATGGAGAGACCCAGTACTTC. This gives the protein CASRRWDGETQYF.

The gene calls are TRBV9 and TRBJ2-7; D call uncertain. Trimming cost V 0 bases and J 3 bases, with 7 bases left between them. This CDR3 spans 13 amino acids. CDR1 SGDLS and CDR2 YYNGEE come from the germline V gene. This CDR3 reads CASSVGVDYEQYF. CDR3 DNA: TGTGCCAGCAGCGTAGGGGTAGACTACGAGCAGTACTTC.

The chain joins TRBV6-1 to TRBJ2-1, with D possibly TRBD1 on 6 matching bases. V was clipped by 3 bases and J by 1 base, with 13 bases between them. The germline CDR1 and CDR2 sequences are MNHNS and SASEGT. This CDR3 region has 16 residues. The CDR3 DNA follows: TGTGCCAGCAGTGAGATGGGGGCTTATTCCTACAATGAGCAGTTCTTC. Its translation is CASSEMGAYSYNEQFF.

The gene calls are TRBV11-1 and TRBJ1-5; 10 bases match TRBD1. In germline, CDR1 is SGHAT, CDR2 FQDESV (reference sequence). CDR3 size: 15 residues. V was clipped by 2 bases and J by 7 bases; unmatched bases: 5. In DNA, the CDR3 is TGTGCCAGCAGCTTAACCCGGGACAGGGGCCAGCCCCAGCATTTT. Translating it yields CASSLTRDRGQPQHF.

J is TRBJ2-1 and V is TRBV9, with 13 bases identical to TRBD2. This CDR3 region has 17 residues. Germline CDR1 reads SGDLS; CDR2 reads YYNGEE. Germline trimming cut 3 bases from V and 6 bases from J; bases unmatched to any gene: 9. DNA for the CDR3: TGTGCCAGCAGCGCTCTACTCGGGACTAGCGGGATCAATGAGCAGTTCTTC. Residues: CASSALLGTSGINEQFF.

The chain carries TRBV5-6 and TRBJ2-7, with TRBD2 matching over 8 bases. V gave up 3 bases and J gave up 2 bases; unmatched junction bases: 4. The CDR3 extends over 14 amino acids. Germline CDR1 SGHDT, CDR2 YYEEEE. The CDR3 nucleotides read TGTGCCAGCAGCTACGGACTAGCTACCTACGAGCAGTACTTC. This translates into CASSYGLATYEQYF. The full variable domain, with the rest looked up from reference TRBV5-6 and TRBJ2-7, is DAGVTQSPTHLIKTRGQQVTLRCSPKSGHDTVSWYQQALGQGPQFIFQYYEEEERQRGNFPDRFSGHQFPNYSSELNVNALLLGDSALYLCASSYGLATYEQYFGPGTRLTVT.

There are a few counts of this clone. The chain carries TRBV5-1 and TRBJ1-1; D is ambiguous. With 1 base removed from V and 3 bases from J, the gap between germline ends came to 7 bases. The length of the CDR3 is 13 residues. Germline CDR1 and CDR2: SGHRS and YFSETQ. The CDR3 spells CASSLFGYTEAFF. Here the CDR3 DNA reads TGCGCCAGCAGCTTGTTCGGGTACACTGAAGCTTTCTTT.

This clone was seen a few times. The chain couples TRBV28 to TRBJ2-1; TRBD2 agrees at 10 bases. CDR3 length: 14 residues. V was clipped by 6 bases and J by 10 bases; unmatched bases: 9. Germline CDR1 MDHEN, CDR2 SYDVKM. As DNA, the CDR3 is TGTGCCAGCAGGCCTAGCGGGAGTCGTCGAGAGCAGTTCTTC. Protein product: CASRPSGSRREQFF.

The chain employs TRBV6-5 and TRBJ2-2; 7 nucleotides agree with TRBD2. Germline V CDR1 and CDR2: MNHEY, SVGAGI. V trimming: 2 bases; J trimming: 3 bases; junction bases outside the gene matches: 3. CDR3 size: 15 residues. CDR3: CASSYLSGHTGELFF. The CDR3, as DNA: TGTGCCAGCAGTTACCTTAGCGGGCACACCGGGGAGCTGTTTTTT.

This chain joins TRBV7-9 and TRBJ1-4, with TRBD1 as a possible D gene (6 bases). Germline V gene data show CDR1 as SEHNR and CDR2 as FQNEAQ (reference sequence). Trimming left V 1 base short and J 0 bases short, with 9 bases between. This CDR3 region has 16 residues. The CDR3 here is CASSLGTVPTNEKLFF. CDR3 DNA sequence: TGTGCCAGCAGCTTAGGGACAGTACCAACTAATGAAAAACTGTTTTTT.